This TCR beta chain was retrieved from a study of T cell responses to AZD1222 COVID-19 vaccine. Regarding the study as a whole: The donors showed a predominance of white British ancestry and of females, with possible underestimation of clonal diversity. Every sample of the repertoires postdated the peak T cell response. Targets within unmutated variant regions were reportedly found for nearly half of spike-specific TCRs. Baseline serostatus was positive in only a handful of AZD1222 recipients.

The assay was immunoSEQ multiplex PCR, and TCRdb's table has in-frame clones only and misses some. The table lists over 150,000 clones, about 93% of them singletons. Trimming left V 6 bases short and J 3 bases short, with 12 bases between. This CDR3 spans 14 amino acids. The germline gives CDR1 SNHLY, CDR2 FYNNEI. Remarks on this clone: What it binds is not known.

This sequence was found in an adult who received the MenACWY meningococcal vaccine as a control. The rearrangement uses TRBV2 and TRBJ1-5; no definite D call. Sample: peripheral blood, taken 28 days after the second dose of the MenACWY control vaccine. For the CDR3, the DNA is TGTGCCAGCAGGCCGACGGCAGTCAATCAGCCCCAGCATTTT. Encoded protein: CASRPTAVNQPQHF.